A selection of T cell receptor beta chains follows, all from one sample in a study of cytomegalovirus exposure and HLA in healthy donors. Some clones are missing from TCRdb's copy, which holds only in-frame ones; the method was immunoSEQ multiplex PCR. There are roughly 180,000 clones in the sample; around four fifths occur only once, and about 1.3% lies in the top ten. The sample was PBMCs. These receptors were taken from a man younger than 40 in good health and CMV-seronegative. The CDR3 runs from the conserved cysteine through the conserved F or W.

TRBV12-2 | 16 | CASRLDTSGTQETQYF
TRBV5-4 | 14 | CASSRDRALDTQYF
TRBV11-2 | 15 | CASRLAGGPYNEQFF
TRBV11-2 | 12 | CASSPLDYEQYF
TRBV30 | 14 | CAWLGQGPGDTQYF
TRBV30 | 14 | CAWSVGEGDTEAFF
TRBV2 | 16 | CASSPPPTGGDYGYTF
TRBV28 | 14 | CASSYTTAAYGYTF
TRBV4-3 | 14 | CASSQAGGGNIQYF
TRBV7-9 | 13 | CASSFPQNNEQFF
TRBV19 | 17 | CASSIRPTSGGADEQFF
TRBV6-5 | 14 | CASSLGQGYTEAFF
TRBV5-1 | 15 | CASSSLAGNPYEQYF
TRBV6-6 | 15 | CASSEGQGIYEKLFF
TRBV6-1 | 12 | CASSKGGAEAFF
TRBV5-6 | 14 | CASSFFDRGGEQYF